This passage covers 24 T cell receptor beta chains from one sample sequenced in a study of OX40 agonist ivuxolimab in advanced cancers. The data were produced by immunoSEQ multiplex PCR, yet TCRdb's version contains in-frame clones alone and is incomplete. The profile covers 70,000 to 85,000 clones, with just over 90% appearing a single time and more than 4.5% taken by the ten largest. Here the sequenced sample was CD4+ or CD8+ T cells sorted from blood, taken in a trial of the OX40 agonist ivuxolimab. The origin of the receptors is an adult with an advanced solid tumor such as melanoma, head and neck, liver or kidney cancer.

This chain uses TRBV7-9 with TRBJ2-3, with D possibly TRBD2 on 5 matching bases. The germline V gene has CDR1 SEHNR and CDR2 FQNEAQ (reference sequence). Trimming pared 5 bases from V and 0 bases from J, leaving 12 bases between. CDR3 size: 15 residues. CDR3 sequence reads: CASSPDFLSTDTQYF. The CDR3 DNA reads TGTGCCAGCAGCCCGGACTTTTTGAGCACAGATACGCAGTATTTT.

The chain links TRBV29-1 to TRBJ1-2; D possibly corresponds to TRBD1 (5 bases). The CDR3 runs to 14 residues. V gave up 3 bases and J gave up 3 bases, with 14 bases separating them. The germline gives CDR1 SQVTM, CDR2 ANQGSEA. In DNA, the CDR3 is TGCAGCGTTGATCCGGGGGTTCAGCACTATGGCTACACCTTC. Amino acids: CSVDPGVQHYGYTF.

CDR3 sequence (DNA): TGTGCCAGCAGCTTAATAGCGGGGGGGCCGAGGGAGCAGTTCTTC. Translating it yields CASSLIAGGPREQFF. This chain uses TRBV7-3 with TRBJ2-1; TRBD2 matches at 11 bases. Germline assignment: CDR1 SGHTA and CDR2 FQGTGA. CDR3 length: 15 residues. V shed 1 base and J 10 bases; nucleotides not matched to a gene: 6.

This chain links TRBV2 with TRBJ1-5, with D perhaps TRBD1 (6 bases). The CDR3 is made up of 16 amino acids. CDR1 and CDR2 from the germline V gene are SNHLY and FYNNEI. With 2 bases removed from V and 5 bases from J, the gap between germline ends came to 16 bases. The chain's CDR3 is CASSERRQGLYQPQHF. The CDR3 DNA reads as TGTGCCAGCAGTGAAAGACGCCAGGGGCTGTATCAGCCCCAGCATTTT.

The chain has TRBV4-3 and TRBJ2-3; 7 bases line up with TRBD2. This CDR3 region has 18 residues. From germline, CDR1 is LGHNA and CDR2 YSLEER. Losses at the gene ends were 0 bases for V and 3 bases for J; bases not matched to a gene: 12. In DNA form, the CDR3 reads TGCGCCAGCAGCCAAGATAAAGCTAGCGGCTTAAGGACAGATACGCAGTATTTT. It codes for CASSQDKASGLRTDTQYF.

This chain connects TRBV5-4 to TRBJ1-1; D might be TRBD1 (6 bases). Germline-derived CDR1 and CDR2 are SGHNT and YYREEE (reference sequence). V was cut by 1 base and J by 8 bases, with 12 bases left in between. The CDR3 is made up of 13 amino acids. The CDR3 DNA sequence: TGTGCCAGCAGCTTGTCGACAGGCACGGAAGCTTTCTTT. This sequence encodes CASSLSTGTEAFF. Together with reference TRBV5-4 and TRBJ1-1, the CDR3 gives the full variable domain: ETGVTQSPTHLIKTRGQQVTLRCSSQSGHNTVSWYQQALGQGPQFIFQYYREEENGRGNFPPRFSGLQFPNYSSELNVNALELDDSALYLCASSLSTGTEAFFGQGTRLTVV.

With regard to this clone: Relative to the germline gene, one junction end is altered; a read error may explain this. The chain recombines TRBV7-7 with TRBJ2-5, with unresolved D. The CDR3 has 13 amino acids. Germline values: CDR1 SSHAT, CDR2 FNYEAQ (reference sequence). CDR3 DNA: TGTGCTAGCAGCTTAGTGCCTCAAGAGACCCAGTACTTC. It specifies CASSLVPQETQYF.

The CDR3: CAWRGGGYYGYTF. The CDR3 nucleotides read TGTGCCTGGAGGGGGGGCGGTTACTATGGCTACACCTTC. This chain links TRBV30 with TRBJ1-2; D possibly corresponds to TRBD1 (6 bases). The CDR3 runs to 13 residues. Germline lookup yields CDR1 GTSNPN and CDR2 SVGIG (reference sequence). Deletions cut 3 bases from V and 3 bases from J, with 11 bases between. Full variable domain (remainder filled in from reference TRBV30 and TRBJ1-2): SQTIHQWPATLVQPVGSPLSLECTVEGTSNPNLYWYRQAAGRGLQLLFYSVGIGQISSEVPQNLSASRPQDRQFILSSKKLLLSDSGFYLCAWRGGGYYGYTFGSGTRLTVV.

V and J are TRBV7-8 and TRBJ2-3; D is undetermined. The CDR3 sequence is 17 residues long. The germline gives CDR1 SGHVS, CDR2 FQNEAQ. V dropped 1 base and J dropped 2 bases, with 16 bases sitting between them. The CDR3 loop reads CASSLVRSVSSTDTQYF. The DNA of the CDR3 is TGTGCCAGCAGCTTAGTTCGGTCGGTATCATCCACAGATACGCAGTATTTT.

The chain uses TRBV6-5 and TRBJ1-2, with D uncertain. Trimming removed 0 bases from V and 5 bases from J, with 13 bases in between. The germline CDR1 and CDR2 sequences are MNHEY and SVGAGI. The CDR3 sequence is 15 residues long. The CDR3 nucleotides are TGTGCCAGCAGTTACTCGAGTCTTGATGGATATGGCTACACCTTC. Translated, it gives CASSYSSLDGYGYTF.

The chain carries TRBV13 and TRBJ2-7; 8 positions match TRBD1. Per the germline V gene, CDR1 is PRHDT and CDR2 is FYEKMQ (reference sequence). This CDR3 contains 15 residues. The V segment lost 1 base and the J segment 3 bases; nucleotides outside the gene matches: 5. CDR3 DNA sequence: TGTGCCAGCAGCTTAGCGGACAGGGTCGGCTACGAGCAGTACTTC. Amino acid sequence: CASSLADRVGYEQYF.

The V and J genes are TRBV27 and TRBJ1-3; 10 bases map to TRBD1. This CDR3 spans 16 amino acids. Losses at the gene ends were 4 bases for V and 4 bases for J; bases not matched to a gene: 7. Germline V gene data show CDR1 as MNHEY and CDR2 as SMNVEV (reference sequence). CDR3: CASSSDGTGDGNTIYF. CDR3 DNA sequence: TGTGCCAGCAGTTCAGACGGGACAGGGGACGGAAACACCATATATTTT.

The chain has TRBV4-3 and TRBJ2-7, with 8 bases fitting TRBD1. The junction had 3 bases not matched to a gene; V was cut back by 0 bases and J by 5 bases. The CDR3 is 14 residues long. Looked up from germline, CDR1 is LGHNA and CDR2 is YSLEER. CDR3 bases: TGCGCCAGCAGCCAAGATAACAGGGGGGACGAGCAGTACTTC. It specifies CASSQDNRGDEQYF.

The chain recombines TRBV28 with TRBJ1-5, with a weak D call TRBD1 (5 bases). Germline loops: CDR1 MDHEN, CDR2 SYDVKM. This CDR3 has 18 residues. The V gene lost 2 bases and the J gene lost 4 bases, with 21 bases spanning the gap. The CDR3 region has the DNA TGTGCCAGCAGTTTAGCCGACGGGTACAGGCTACTTAATCAGCCCCAGCATTTT. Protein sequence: CASSLADGYRLLNQPQHF.

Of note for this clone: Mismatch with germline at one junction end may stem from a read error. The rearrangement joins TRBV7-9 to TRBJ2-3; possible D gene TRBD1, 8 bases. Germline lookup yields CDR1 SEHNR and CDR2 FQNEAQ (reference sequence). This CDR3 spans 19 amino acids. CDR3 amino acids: CASSSSRGTGGEGTGTQYF. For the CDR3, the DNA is TGTGCCAGCAGCTCCAGTAGGGGGACAGGAGGGGAGGGCACAGGTACGCAGTATTTT.

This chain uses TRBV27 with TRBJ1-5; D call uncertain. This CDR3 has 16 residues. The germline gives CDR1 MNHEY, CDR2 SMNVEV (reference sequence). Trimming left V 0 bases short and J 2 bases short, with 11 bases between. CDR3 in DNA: TGTGCCAGCAGTTTATCTCCCGACGGCCGCAATCAGCCCCAGCATTTT. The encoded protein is CASSLSPDGRNQPQHF.

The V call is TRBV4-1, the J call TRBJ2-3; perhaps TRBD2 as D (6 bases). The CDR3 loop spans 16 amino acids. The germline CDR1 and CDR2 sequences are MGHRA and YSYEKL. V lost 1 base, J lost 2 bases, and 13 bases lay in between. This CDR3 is CASSQVLANPTDTQYF. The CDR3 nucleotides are TGCGCCAGCAGCCAAGTTCTAGCGAACCCCACAGATACGCAGTATTTT.

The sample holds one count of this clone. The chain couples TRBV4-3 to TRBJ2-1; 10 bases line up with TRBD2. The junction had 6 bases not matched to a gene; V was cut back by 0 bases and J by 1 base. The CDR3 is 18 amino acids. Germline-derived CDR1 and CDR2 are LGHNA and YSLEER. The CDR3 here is CASSQDGLAGASYNEQFF. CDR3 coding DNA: TGCGCCAGCAGCCAAGATGGGCTAGCGGGAGCTTCCTACAATGAGCAGTTCTTC.

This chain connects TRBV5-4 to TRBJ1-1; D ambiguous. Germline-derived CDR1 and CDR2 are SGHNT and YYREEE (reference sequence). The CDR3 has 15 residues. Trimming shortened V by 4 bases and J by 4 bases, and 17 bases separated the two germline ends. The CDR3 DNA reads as TGTGCCAGCAGCACCCCGGAAACCACGTCCACTGAAGCTTTCTTT. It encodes CASSTPETTSTEAFF.

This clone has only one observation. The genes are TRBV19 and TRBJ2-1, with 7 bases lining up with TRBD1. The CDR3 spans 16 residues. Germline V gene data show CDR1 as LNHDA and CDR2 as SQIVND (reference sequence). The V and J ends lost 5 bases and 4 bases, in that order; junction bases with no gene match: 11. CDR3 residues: CASSRKPGQLYNEQFF. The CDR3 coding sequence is TGTGCCAGTAGTCGAAAGCCGGGACAGTTATACAATGAGCAGTTCTTC.

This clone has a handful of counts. The CDR3, as DNA: TGTGCCAGTAGTCCGCACCCGGGACTTGACACCGGGGAGCTGTTTTTT. This sequence encodes CASSPHPGLDTGELFF. The gene calls are TRBV19 and TRBJ2-2, with a tentative D call TRBD2 (6 bases). Germline V CDR1 and CDR2: LNHDA, SQIVND (reference sequence). V lost 5 bases and J lost 3, with 16 bases in between. The CDR3 covers 16 residues.

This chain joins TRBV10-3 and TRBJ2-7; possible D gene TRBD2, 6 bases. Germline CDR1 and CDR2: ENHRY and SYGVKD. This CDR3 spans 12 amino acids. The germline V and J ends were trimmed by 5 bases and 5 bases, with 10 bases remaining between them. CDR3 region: CAISWGVDEQYF. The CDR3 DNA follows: TGTGCCATCAGTTGGGGGGTCGACGAGCAGTACTTC.

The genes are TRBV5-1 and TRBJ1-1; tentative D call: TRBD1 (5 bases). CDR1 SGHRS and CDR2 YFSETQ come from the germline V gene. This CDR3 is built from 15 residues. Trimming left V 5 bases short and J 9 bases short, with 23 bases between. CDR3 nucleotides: TGCGCCAGCAGAACGGCTGACAGTTTCTCCTTCAAAGCTTTCTTT. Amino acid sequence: CASRTADSFSFKAFF. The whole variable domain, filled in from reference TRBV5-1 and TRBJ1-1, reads KAGVTQTPRYLIKTRGQQVTLSCSPISGHRSVSWYQQTPGQGLQFLFEYFSETQRNKGNFPGRFSGRQFSNSRSEMNVSTLELGDSALYLCASRTADSFSFKAFFGQGTRLTVV.

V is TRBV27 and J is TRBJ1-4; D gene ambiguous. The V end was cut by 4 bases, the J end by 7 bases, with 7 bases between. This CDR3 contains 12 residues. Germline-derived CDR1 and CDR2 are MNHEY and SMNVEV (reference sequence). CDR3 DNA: TGTGCCAGCAGTTCCCTAGGTGAAAAACTGTTTTTT. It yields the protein CASSSLGEKLFF.